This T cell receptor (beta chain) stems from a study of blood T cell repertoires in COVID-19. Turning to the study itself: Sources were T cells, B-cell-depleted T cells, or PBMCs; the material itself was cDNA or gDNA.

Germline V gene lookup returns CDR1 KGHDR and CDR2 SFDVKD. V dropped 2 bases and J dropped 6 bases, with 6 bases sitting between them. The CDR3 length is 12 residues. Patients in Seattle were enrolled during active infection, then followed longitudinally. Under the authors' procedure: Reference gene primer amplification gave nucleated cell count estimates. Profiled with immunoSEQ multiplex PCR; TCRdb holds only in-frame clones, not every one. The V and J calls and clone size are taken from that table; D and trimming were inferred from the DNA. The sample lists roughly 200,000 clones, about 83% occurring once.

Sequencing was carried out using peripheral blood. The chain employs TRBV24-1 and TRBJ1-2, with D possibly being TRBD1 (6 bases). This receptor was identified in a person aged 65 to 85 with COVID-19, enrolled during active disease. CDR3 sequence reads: CATSDSGDGYTF. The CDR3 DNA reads TGTGCCACCAGTGATTCAGGGGATGGCTACACCTTC.